These T cell receptor beta chains were read from a single sample in a study of cytomegalovirus exposure and HLA in healthy donors. Assay: immunoSEQ multiplex PCR; the TCRdb copy retains only in-frame clones and omits some. Of roughly 80,000 clones listed, 67% are singletons. Sequenced: PBMCs. The receptors derive from a woman between 45 and 60 years old in good health and CMV-seropositive. The CDR3 runs from the conserved cysteine through the conserved F or W.

>TRBJ1-1|TRBV7-9
CASGWTGGVNTEAFF
>TRBJ1-6|TRBV19
CASSIATSGLHF
>TRBJ1-2|TRBV5-1
CASSPRGQFDYGYTF
>TRBJ2-1|TRBV30
CAWSWGDSYNEQFF
>TRBJ2-2|TRBV7-9
CASSLDSPGGYTGELFF
>TRBJ2-4|TRBV9
CASSGASGGAWNIQYF
>TRBJ1-1|TRBV10-3
CAISENSYTEAFF
>TRBJ1-2|TRBV19
CASSPRTGENYGYTF
>TRBJ1-1|TRBV29-1
CSVEPRQYGKTEAFF
>TRBJ2-3|TRBV4-1
CASSQGTRQYF
>TRBJ1-2|TRBV25-1
CASSGRDRIYGYTF
>TRBJ1-1|TRBV7-9
CASSLLATEGDTEAFF
>TRBJ1-1|TRBV10-1
CASSEYRSVLMNTEAFF
>TRBJ1-4|TRBV6-6
CASSGLGGEKLFF
>TRBJ2-5|TRBV2
CASSASHLTRQRETQYF
>TRBJ2-2|TRBV9
CASSVTSTTANTGELFF
>TRBJ2-7|TRBV6-4
CASSLEGQGAYEQYF
>TRBJ2-2|TRBV10-3
CAISPTSLGGELFF
>TRBJ1-1|TRBV11-3
CASSPTAGWGNTEAFF
>TRBJ1-3|TRBV5-5
CASSLDRVEGNTIYF
>TRBJ2-7|TRBV5-1
CASSLAIGASSYEQYF
>TRBJ1-1|TRBV2
CASRKGALGTEAFF
>TRBJ1-2|TRBV11-2
CASSDPTDRGQTNNYGYTF
>TRBJ1-1|TRBV4-1
CASSQATGSNTEAFF
>TRBJ1-3|TRBV6-5
CASSRSGNTIYF
>TRBJ2-6|TRBV19
CASNGFYSGANVLTF
>TRBJ1-2|TRBV15
CATSTRDTYGYTF
>TRBJ1-1|TRBV23-1
CASTPDRANTEAFF
>TRBJ1-2|TRBV5-1
CASRVESINYGYTF
>TRBJ2-7|TRBV7-9
CASSSLPRGISYEQYF
>TRBJ2-5|TRBV5-1
CASSLANWYRELETQYF
>TRBJ2-1|TRBV7-8
CASSPRTSGEYNEQFF
>TRBJ2-5|TRBV13
CASSLNREETQYF
>TRBJ2-7|TRBV10-2
CASSATTSGGASPYEQYF
>TRBJ2-1|TRBV5-1
CASSTGQGNVNEQFF
>TRBJ2-2|TRBV7-9
CSSSLPWTGAPSGELFF
>TRBJ2-1|TRBV6-1
CASPRDTTYNEQFF
>TRBJ2-1|TRBV11-2
CASSFARNEQFF
>TRBJ1-3|TRBV30
CAWGTDSGNTIYF
>TRBJ2-5|TRBV10-3
CAISESIGGIKETQYF
>TRBJ1-5|TRBV7-2
CASSLGGTESNQPQHF
>TRBJ2-2|TRBV2
CASRTRTGETGELFF
>TRBJ1-6|TRBV5-1
CASSRRGGDSPLHF
>TRBJ2-7|TRBV7-2
CASSGPTGEQYF
>TRBJ2-7|TRBV5-4
CASSLDGNEQYF
>TRBJ1-6|TRBV13
CASSRTGGRVINSPLHF
>TRBJ2-3|TRBV2
CASTQLAGGDTQYF
>TRBJ2-3|TRBV18
CASSPQSGGVIDTQYF
>TRBJ1-2|TRBV5-6
CASSLGGDNGYTF
>TRBJ2-3|TRBV11-2
CASSPRTGSSDTQYF
>TRBJ1-1|TRBV7-9
CASSGGSGTEAFF
>TRBJ1-2|TRBV6-5
CASSYFVRWSYYGYTF
>TRBJ1-6|TRBV19
CASARGHRQNSPLHF
>TRBJ2-5|TRBV21-1
CASSDHTGTSQETQYF
>TRBJ2-3|TRBV9
CASSVGPIFYTDTQYF